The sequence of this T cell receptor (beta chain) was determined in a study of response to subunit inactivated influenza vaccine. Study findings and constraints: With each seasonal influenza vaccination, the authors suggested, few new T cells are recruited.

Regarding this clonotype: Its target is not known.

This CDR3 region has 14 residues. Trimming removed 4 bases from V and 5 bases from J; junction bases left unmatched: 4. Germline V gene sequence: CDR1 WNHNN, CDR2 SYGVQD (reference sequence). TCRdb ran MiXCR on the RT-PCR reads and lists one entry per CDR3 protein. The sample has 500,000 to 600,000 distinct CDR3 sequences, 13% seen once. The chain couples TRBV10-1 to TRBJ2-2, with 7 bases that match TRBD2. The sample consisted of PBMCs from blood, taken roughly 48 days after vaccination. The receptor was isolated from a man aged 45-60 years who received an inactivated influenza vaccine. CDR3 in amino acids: CASSAIGGTGELFF. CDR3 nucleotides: TGCGCCAGCAGTGCTATCGGGGGGACCGGGGAGCTGTTTTTT.